Listed here are 11 T cell receptor beta chains from one sample, sequenced in a study of shared clonotypes between healthy human individuals. The assay was immunoSEQ multiplex PCR, and TCRdb's table has in-frame clones only and misses some. The sample lists a few hundred thousand clones, roughly 80% occurring once. Sequences were obtained from PBMCs. The receptors originated from a woman aged 40 to 50 in good health. Some clones in this sample may be carry-over from other donors' samples.

The rearrangement joins TRBV18 to TRBJ2-7, with 15 bases aligning to TRBD2. This CDR3 region has 16 residues. Germline loops: CDR1 KGHSH, CDR2 LQKENI. Germline trimming cut 2 bases from V and 3 bases from J; bases unmatched to any gene: 2. The CDR3 DNA is TGTGCCAGCTCACCAGGACTAGCGGGAGGGAACTACGAGCAGTACTTC. Encoded protein: CASSPGLAGGNYEQYF.

CDR3 bases: TGTGCCAGCAGCGTAGCAGCCAGCGTCAGAGAAAACTACGAGCAGTACTTC. Protein: CASSVAASVRENYEQYF. The chain joins TRBV9 to TRBJ2-7; no firm D call. Germline V lookup: CDR1 SGDLS, CDR2 YYNGEE. The V end lost 0 bases, the J end lost 3 bases, and 19 bases lay between the germline ends. The CDR3 totals 17 residues.

As to this clone: A read error likely explains this, since a far larger clone differs by one base. The gene calls are TRBV7-7 and TRBJ2-7; the match to TRBD1 covers 10 bases. This CDR3 has 14 amino acids. CDR1 SSHAT and CDR2 FNYEAQ come from the germline V gene (reference sequence). This chain's CDR3 is CASSSGQGSHEQYF. CDR3 bases: TGTGCTAGCAGCTCGGGACAGGGGTCCCACGAGCAGTACTTC.

On this clone itself: This likely came from a read error, as a far larger clone is one base away. The J gene is TRBJ2-6, the V gene TRBV4-3, with D possibly being TRBD1 (5 bases). The CDR3 loop spans 16 amino acids. Per the germline V gene, CDR1 is LGHNA and CDR2 is YSLEER. CDR3 nucleotides: TGCGCCAGCAGCCGTGGCCAAGGCTCTGGGGCCAACGCCCTGACTTTC. Translating gives CASSRGQGSGANALTF.

With respect to this clone: The junction and the germline gene differ at one end; a read error may be behind it. Within the sample, other DNA sequences also encode this same CDR3. The rearrangement uses TRBV4-1 and TRBJ2-2; 15 nucleotides line up with TRBD2. This CDR3 is built from 20 residues. The germline V gene has CDR1 MGHRA and CDR2 YSYEKL. CDR3 sequence reads: CASSQVGLAGGNTNTGELFF. CDR3 DNA sequence: TGCGCCAGCAGCCAAGTTGGACTAGCGGGAGGGAATACGAACACCGGGGAACTGTTTTTT.

CDR3 nucleotides: TGTGCCAGCAGAGCCGACAGGGGGGGTGGCTACACCTTC. This codes for CASRADRGGGYTF. This chain connects TRBV6-5 to TRBJ1-2; 9 nucleotides line up with TRBD1. There are 13 residues in the CDR3. Unmatched junction bases numbered 6, after V lost 6 bases and J lost 7 bases. In germline, CDR1 is MNHEY, CDR2 SVGAGI.

This chain links TRBV7-2 with TRBJ2-5; TRBD2 agrees at 10 bases. The CDR3 has 14 residues. Looked up from germline, CDR1 is SGHTA and CDR2 is FQGNSA. The ends lost 5 bases at V and 6 bases at J; junction bases unmatched: 6. CDR3 residues: CASSPRLAGQTQYF. CDR3 bases: TGTGCCAGCAGCCCCCGACTAGCGGGTCAGACCCAGTACTTC. The complete variable domain, with remaining parts taken from reference TRBV7-2 and TRBJ2-5, reads GAGVSQSPSNKVTEKGKDVELRCDPISGHTALYWYRQSLGQGLEFLIYFQGNSAPDKSGLPSDRFSAERTGGSVSTLTIQRTQQEDSAVYLCASSPRLAGQTQYFGPGTRLLVL.

A note on this clone: A junction end diverges from the germline sequence, so it may reflect a read error. Other nucleotide sequences from this sample produce the same CDR3. The chain recombines TRBV7-9 with TRBJ2-1, with 9 bases matching TRBD1. Germline V lookup: CDR1 SEHNR, CDR2 FQNEAQ (reference sequence). This CDR3 has 17 amino acids. CDR3 coding DNA: TGCGCCAGCAGCGGACAGGGGTCGTTGTCATCCTACAATGAGCAGTTCTTC. This encodes CASSGQGSLSSYNEQFF.

This chain links TRBV28 with TRBJ2-5; a possible D gene is TRBD1 (6 bases). V lost 3 bases and J 0 bases, leaving 11 bases between the germline ends. CDR3 length: 15 amino acids. Germline CDR1 is MDHEN and CDR2 is SYDVKM. DNA of the CDR3: TGTGCCAGCAGTTTTTTGACAGGCAACCAAGAGACCCAGTACTTC. Translation gives CASSFLTGNQETQYF.

This clone was observed a few times. The V and J genes are TRBV4-1 and TRBJ2-7; the match to TRBD1 covers 9 bases. Trimming at V came to 3 bases and at J to 4 bases, leaving 4 bases not matched to a gene. This CDR3 is 14 amino acids long. Germline loops: CDR1 MGHRA, CDR2 YSYEKL. The CDR3 nucleotides are TGCGCCAGCAGCCATTACGGACAGGGGTACGAGCAGTACTTC. It is translated as CASSHYGQGYEQYF.

This clone was recorded at least ten times. V usage is TRBV7-3 and J usage is TRBJ2-7; 7 positions match TRBD1. This CDR3 comprises 13 residues. Losses at the gene ends were 5 bases for V and 2 bases for J; bases not matched to a gene: 3. CDR1 SGHTA and CDR2 FQGTGA come from the germline V gene. In DNA form, the CDR3 reads TGTGCCAGCAGCAGGGACAGAGCCTACGAGCAGTACTTC. Translation gives CASSRDRAYEQYF.